This T cell receptor beta chain was captured in a study of regulatory T cells in long-lasting Graves disease. General study points: Gene preferences differed: TRBV28, TRBJ1-2, TRBJ2-5 in persistent cases.

Sequencing libraries for TCR beta were prepared with iRepertoire HTBI primers and Arm-PCR of CDR3 regions. MiXCR was run by TCRdb on the multiplex PCR reads, yielding one entry per CDR3 protein. The sample lists about 540,000 distinct CDR3 sequences; less than 15% were seen once. From germline, CDR1 is MNHEY and CDR2 SMNVEV (reference sequence). The CDR3 is 18 amino acids. Between the trimmed V and J ends, which lost 3 bases and 0 bases, there was a span of 15 bases. This clonotype was recorded a few times. Its specificity is unknown. The sample's time point: newly diagnosed GD, antithyroid drugs for less than 3 months. The TCR library was made from RNA that had been extracted from PBMCs in TRIzol. These same records also appear under a second study, on T cells in Graves' hyperthyroidism and ophthalmopathy. That paper adds: Patients aged 18 to 65 had newly diagnosed hyperthyroidism that had lasted under 2 months. HTBI primers were used for first-round RT-PCR of the TCR CDR3.

This clonotype was sampled from a man under 40 with Graves disease. The chain links TRBV27 to TRBJ1-6, with D hard to call. The material sequenced was peripheral blood mononuclear cells (PBMCs), taken at new diagnosis, from a patient treated with antithyroid drugs. CDR3 bases: TGTGCCAGCAGTTTCTCCGTGGGAGGGAGCTCCTATAATTCACCCCTCCACTTT. This translates into CASSFSVGGSSYNSPLHF.